One sample yielded the 25 T cell receptor beta chains listed below, sequenced in a study of T cells after posttransplantation cyclophosphamide. Busulfan-fludarabine conditioning, marrow transplant, and cyclophosphamide on days +3 and +4 were administered. Sequencing used immunoSEQ multiplex PCR; TCRdb keeps in-frame clones, though not all of them. Of 2,000 to 3,000 clones listed, around two thirds are singletons. The specimen comprised PBMCs, sampled 30 days after allogeneic stem cell transplant with posttransplant cyclophosphamide. The receptors were gathered from a female patient aged 50-65 years who received an allogeneic stem cell transplant from a related donor, was CMV-positive, and had no GVHD. The T cells may come from the graft donor.

The chain recombines TRBV10-3 with TRBJ2-7; 9 bases are shared with TRBD2. The CDR3 contains 15 residues. Germline V CDR1 and CDR2: ENHRY, SYGVKD. Losses at the gene ends were 3 bases for V and 3 bases for J; bases not matched to a gene: 6. CDR3 sequence (DNA): TGTGCCATCAGTGACTCAGCGGGGGGATACTACGAGCAGTACTTC. It specifies CAISDSAGGYYEQYF.

The chain joins TRBV5-1 to TRBJ1-6; D not resolved. CDR3 length: 16 residues. The V end lost 2 bases, the J end lost 7 bases, and 16 bases lay between the germline ends. CDR1 is SGHRS and CDR2 is YFSETQ in the germline V gene. Written as DNA, the CDR3 is TGCGCCAGCAGCTTTCAAGGATCCCAGGCCAATTCACCCCTCCACTTT. Protein sequence: CASSFQGSQANSPLHF.

This clone has a handful of counts. Written as DNA, the CDR3 is TGCAGCGCTGGGACTAGCCCGAGGGCAGATACGCAGTATTTT. This translates into CSAGTSPRADTQYF. The chain uses TRBV29-1 and TRBJ2-3; 9 bases line up with TRBD2. The CDR3 has 14 residues. Germline assignment: CDR1 SQVTM and CDR2 ANQGSEA. The V gene end was trimmed by 7 bases and the J gene end by 4 bases; junction bases not matched to a gene: 9.

The chain has TRBV7-2 and TRBJ1-4; tentative D call: TRBD1 (5 bases). Per germline, CDR1 SGHTA and CDR2 FQGNSA. The CDR3 is 13 residues long. V lost 6 bases to trimming and J lost 8 bases, with 13 bases between them. The CDR3 DNA is TGTGCCAGCAGTTCCGGGACTGAGGAAAAACTGTTTTTT. Amino acid sequence: CASSSGTEEKLFF.

The chain links TRBV27 to TRBJ2-4; D gene ambiguous. The CDR3 spans 13 residues. Germline V CDR1 and CDR2: MNHEY, SMNVEV (reference sequence). Trimming pared 3 bases from V and 0 bases from J, leaving 3 bases between. The CDR3 DNA sequence: TGTGCCAGCAGTTTCTCAGCCAAAAACATTCAGTACTTC. As protein: CASSFSAKNIQYF.

V usage is TRBV29-1 and J usage is TRBJ2-7, with D maybe TRBD2 (7 bases). Deletions cut 4 bases from V and 4 bases from J, with 14 bases between. The CDR3 spans 13 residues. CDR1 and CDR2 (germline): SQVTM, ANQGSEA. CDR3 amino acids: CSVGGGGGYEQYF. The CDR3 DNA sequence: TGCAGCGTTGGAGGAGGGGGGGGGTACGAGCAGTACTTC.

In DNA form, the CDR3 reads TGTGCCAGCAGCCCCCGAGGGCTAGTCAATGAGCAGTTCTTC. This translates into CASSPRGLVNEQFF. This rearrangement joins TRBV28 to TRBJ2-1, with a weak D call TRBD2 (5 bases). This CDR3 has 14 amino acids. V was clipped by 6 bases and J by 6 bases, with 15 bases between them. From germline, CDR1 is MDHEN and CDR2 SYDVKM.

The rearrangement uses TRBV2 and TRBJ1-6; the match to TRBD1 covers 8 bases. The ends lost 7 bases at V and 8 bases at J; junction bases unmatched: 4. Germline assignment: CDR1 SNHLY and CDR2 FYNNEI. The CDR3 spans 13 residues. As DNA, the CDR3 is TGTGCCAGCATGGAGACAGGGGATTCACCCCTCCACTTT. Translating gives CASMETGDSPLHF.

The rearrangement uses TRBV19 and TRBJ1-1, with unresolved D. Germline CDR1 reads LNHDA; CDR2 reads SQIVND (reference sequence). CDR3 length equals 14 residues. Trimming pared 5 bases from V and 4 bases from J, leaving 14 bases between. The CDR3 bases are TGTGCCAGTAGTCCCACGGGTCCGGGCACTGAAGCTTTCTTT. It codes for CASSPTGPGTEAFF.

The J gene is TRBJ2-3, the V gene TRBV5-1; the match to TRBD2 covers 12 bases. J was trimmed by 9 bases and V by 3 bases; bases with no gene match: 8. The germline CDR1 and CDR2 sequences are SGHRS and YFSETQ. The CDR3 has 15 residues. The CDR3 is CASSSSTSGGVTQYF. In nucleotides, the CDR3 is TGCGCCAGCAGCTCATCGACTAGCGGGGGTGTAACGCAGTATTTT.

This clone has more than one count but fewer than ten. V is TRBV10-2 and J is TRBJ2-1, with 9 bases fitting TRBD2. Looked up from germline, CDR1 is WSHSY and CDR2 is SAAADI. The CDR3 length is 16 residues. The V segment lost 4 bases and the J segment 10 bases; nucleotides outside the gene matches: 14. In DNA, the CDR3 is TGCGCCAGCAGTGGGGCGGATGCGGGGGGGCTAAAAGAGCAGTTCTTC. Its protein product is CASSGADAGGLKEQFF.

This clone was seen a few times. This chain joins TRBV10-1 and TRBJ2-2; 14 positions agree with TRBD2. Germline V lookup: CDR1 WNHNN, CDR2 SYGVQD (reference sequence). This CDR3 has 17 residues. V trimming: 6 bases; J trimming: 4 bases; junction bases outside the gene matches: 7. CDR3 DNA: TGCGCCAGCAGCGATCTCGGGACTAGCGGGAGCACCGGGGAGCTGTTTTTT. It yields the protein CASSDLGTSGSTGELFF.

The chain is built from TRBV16 and TRBJ1-2; the match to TRBD1 covers 7 bases. The length of the CDR3 is 14 residues. CDR1 and CDR2 from the germline V gene are KGHSY and FQNENV. V shed 2 bases and J 4 bases; nucleotides not matched to a gene: 4. In DNA form, the CDR3 reads TGTGCCAGCAGCCAACGAGACAGGGCCTATGGCTACACCTTC. This sequence encodes CASSQRDRAYGYTF.

V is TRBV12-5 and J is TRBJ2-5, with TRBD2 matching 10 bases. With 0 bases clipped from V and 5 bases from J, the junction kept 12 bases outside the gene matches. The germline V gene encodes CDR1 LGHNT and CDR2 FRNRAP. The CDR3 sequence is 18 residues long. CDR3 nucleotides: TGTGCTAGTGGTTTGGTATTACTAGCGGGGTCTCTGAGGGAGACCCAGTACTTC. It is translated as CASGLVLLAGSLRETQYF. The variable domain in full, completed from reference TRBV12-5 and TRBJ2-5, reads DARVTQTPRHKVTEMGQEVTMRCQPILGHNTVFWYRQTMMQGLELLAYFRNRAPLDDSGMPKDRFSAEMPDATLATLKIQPSEPRDSAVYFCASGLVLLAGSLRETQYFGPGTRLLVL.

The chain recombines TRBV5-1 with TRBJ2-3, with D perhaps TRBD1 (5 bases). CDR1 SGHRS and CDR2 YFSETQ come from the germline V gene. There are 14 residues in the CDR3. Trimming stripped 4 bases from V and 0 bases from J, with 9 bases between. CDR3 DNA sequence: TGCGCCAGCAGCAAGGACACCAGCACAGATACGCAGTATTTT. Encoded protein: CASSKDTSTDTQYF.

This clone was found a few times. The rearrangement joins TRBV6-5 to TRBJ1-1, with D perhaps matching TRBD1 (5 bases). Per germline, CDR1 MNHEY and CDR2 SVGAGI. This CDR3 is built from 15 residues. V was trimmed by 5 bases and J by 2 bases, leaving 15 bases between them. CDR3 DNA sequence: TGTGCCAGCAGTAACGGGCCGGGGGGAAACACTGAAGCTTTCTTT. Amino acid sequence: CASSNGPGGNTEAFF.

This clone was picked up a small number of times. The genes are TRBV5-4 and TRBJ2-3; a weak D match, TRBD1 (5 bases). Deletions cut 3 bases from V and 2 bases from J, with 10 bases between. Per the germline V gene, CDR1 is SGHNT and CDR2 is YYREEE (reference sequence). The CDR3 consists of 14 residues. The CDR3 DNA follows: TGTGCCAGCAGCTGGGGCTGGCTCACAGATACGCAGTATTTT. Protein: CASSWGWLTDTQYF.

This chain connects TRBV9 to TRBJ2-7; no clear D. V lost 0 bases and J 0 bases, leaving 22 bases between the germline ends. The CDR3 length is 19 residues. CDR1 and CDR2 (germline): SGDLS, YYNGEE. CDR3 residues: CASSVAPVQALGFSYEQYF. The CDR3 DNA is TGTGCCAGCAGCGTAGCCCCAGTTCAGGCGCTTGGTTTCTCCTACGAGCAGTACTTC.

The rearrangement uses TRBV28 and TRBJ1-5, with TRBD1 matching over 8 bases. The CDR3 contains 15 residues. V shed 5 bases, J shed 3 bases, and the junction held 6 bases outside the gene matches. CDR1 MDHEN and CDR2 SYDVKM come from the germline V gene. CDR3 in amino acids: CASSPPGGHNQPQHF. The CDR3, as DNA: TGTGCCAGCAGTCCCCCAGGGGGCCACAATCAGCCCCAGCATTTT.

The chain uses TRBV7-3 and TRBJ1-1; D remains ambiguous. V dropped 2 bases and J dropped 1 base, with 11 bases sitting between them. CDR1 and CDR2 (germline): SGHTA, FQGTGA. The CDR3 runs to 15 residues. The CDR3 nucleotides read TGTGCCAGCAGCTTATATGGGCCTGCGAACACTGAAGCTTTCTTT. Its translation: CASSLYGPANTEAFF.

V is TRBV6-1 and J is TRBJ2-7, with 9 bases that match TRBD2. The CDR3 spans 13 residues. Germline lookup yields CDR1 MNHNS and CDR2 SASEGT. The trim removed 8 bases at V and 2 bases at J, leaving 4 bases unmatched. CDR3 residues: CASAAGGAYEQYF. The CDR3 DNA reads as TGTGCCAGCGCCGCGGGGGGGGCCTACGAGCAGTACTTC.

This clone came up a few times. The chain uses TRBV5-8 and TRBJ1-4, with 11 nucleotides matching TRBD1. The CDR3 is made up of 14 amino acids. Losses at the gene ends were 4 bases for V and 7 bases for J; bases not matched to a gene: 3. Germline CDR1 is SGHTS and CDR2 is YDEGEE. DNA of the CDR3: TGTGCCAGCAGCAGGGACAGGGGGTTTGAAAAACTGTTTTTT. Encoded protein: CASSRDRGFEKLFF. Full variable domain (missing parts from reference TRBV5-8 and TRBJ1-4): EAGVTQSPTHLIKTRGQQATLRCSPISGHTSVYWYQQALGLGLQFLLWYDEGEERNRGNFPPRFSGRQFPNYSSELNVNALELEDSALYLCASSRDRGFEKLFFGSGTQLSVL.

The rearrangement joins TRBV4-1 to TRBJ2-1, with 7 bases matching TRBD2. CDR3 length equals 14 residues. CDR1 is MGHRA and CDR2 is YSYEKL in the germline V gene. After removal of 2 bases from V and 9 bases from J, the junction contained 7 bases not matched to a gene. CDR3 in DNA: TGCGCCAGCAGCCAACAAGCGGGACGGGCTGAGCAGTTCTTC. Protein product: CASSQQAGRAEQFF.

DNA for the CDR3: TGTGCCTGGAGTATAGGGGGTTCTGGGGCCAACGTCCTGACTTTC. It specifies CAWSIGGSGANVLTF. The chain joins TRBV30 to TRBJ2-6, with D possibly TRBD1 on 6 matching bases. The CDR3 has 15 residues. V lost 2 bases and J lost 1, with 9 bases in between. CDR1 and CDR2 from the germline V gene are GTSNPN and SVGIG (reference sequence).

This clone was seen only a few times. The V call is TRBV2, the J call TRBJ2-1, with D perhaps matching TRBD2 (5 bases). Germline CDR1 SNHLY, CDR2 FYNNEI. This CDR3 contains 13 residues. V lost 3 bases, J lost 13 bases, and 16 bases lay in between. The CDR3 bases are TGTGCCAGCAGTGAGGGTACTAGGTTTTCACAGTTCTTC. Translation: CASSEGTRFSQFF.